The TCR beta chain described here comes from a study of blood T cell repertoires in COVID-19. Across the study: Some COVID-19 samples were acute and others convalescent; all came from the United States, Italy and Spain. In each case, the material was cDNA or gDNA derived from T cells, B-cell-depleted T cells, or PBMCs.

Measured with immunoSEQ multiplex PCR; TCRdb has only the in-frame clones, and not every one. The sample includes 250,000 to 300,000 clones, approximately 84% of them seen just once. V was pared by 5 bases and J by 7 bases, with 14 bases between. The CDR3 runs 14 residues. In germline, CDR1 is SGHTA, CDR2 FQGNSA. The age range of participants was 18 to 89 years, with residence in around 22 US areas. Assignment of participants to cohorts was predicated upon participant-reported clinical history. The sample taken for sequencing was PBMCs or T cells enriched from blood (not recorded which). This TCR was sampled from a man aged 50 to 60 who had recovered from COVID-19. The V gene is TRBV7-2, the J gene TRBJ2-2; D ambiguous. CDR3 protein: CASSNIRLGGELFF. The CDR3 coding sequence is TGTGCCAGCAGCAATATAAGGCTAGGCGGGGAGCTGTTTTTT.